Included here is one TCR beta chain sequence, with context. The target antigen is unknown. DNA at approximately 200 ng, tens of thousands of T cell genomes, went into sorted-subset replicate PCRs. Profiling relied on immunoSEQ multiplex PCR, and the TCRdb table lists in-frame clones only, not all of them. The sample carries roughly 1.5 million clones, nearly 99% recorded once. CDR1 and CDR2 (germline): SGDLS, YYNGEE. The CDR3 is 17 residues long. The trim removed 0 bases at V and 4 bases at J, leaving 8 bases unmatched. The data are from a study of shared clonotypes between healthy human individuals. Study-wide results and caveats: Clonotype sharing across donors was expected to vary with sequencing depth. Clonotypes which were not shared had lower generation probabilities than clonotypes that all four donors shared.

The authors divided CD4+ cells into CD45RA+ naive and CD45RA-negative memory subsets. The chain carries TRBV9 and TRBJ2-3; TRBD1 matches at 10 bases. Specimen: naive CD4+ T cells sorted from blood. Documented subset: CD45RA+ positively selected. This TCR came from a young man in good health. As DNA, the CDR3 is TGTGCCAGCAGCGTAGCTACGGGACAGGGGCTCCCAGATACGCAGTATTTT. Translated: CASSVATGQGLPDTQYF.